These 18 T cell receptor beta chains were all obtained from the same sample, sequenced in a study of blood T cell repertoires in COVID-19. Here immunoSEQ multiplex PCR was the method, and the copy in TCRdb shows in-frame clones only, minus some. The sample lists approximately 52,000 clones, around 86% seen once, with about a tenth in the top ten. The source material was peripheral blood. The receptor set was obtained from a human donor in a cohort sampled during active COVID-19.

The chain uses TRBV4-1 and TRBJ1-4; TRBD1 matches 9 bases. J was trimmed by 8 bases and V by 4 bases; bases with no gene match: 8. Germline loops: CDR1 MGHRA, CDR2 YSYEKL. The length of the CDR3 is 15 residues. The CDR3 DNA follows: TGCGCCAGCAGCCGAGGGACAGGGTCCGACGAAAAACTGTTTTTT. It yields the protein CASSRGTGSDEKLFF.

This sequence joins TRBV30 and TRBJ2-5, with TRBD2 identical over 8 bases. Per the germline V gene, CDR1 is GTSNPN and CDR2 is SVGIG (reference sequence). After removal of 4 bases from V and 5 bases from J, the junction contained 12 bases not matched to a gene. CDR3 length equals 15 residues. CDR3 sequence reads: CAWKGKAGAEETQYF. CDR3 DNA sequence: TGTGCCTGGAAGGGAAAAGCGGGAGCGGAGGAGACCCAGTACTTC. The full variable domain, its missing parts supplied by reference TRBV30 and TRBJ2-5, is SQTIHQWPATLVQPVGSPLSLECTVEGTSNPNLYWYRQAAGRGLQLLFYSVGIGQISSEVPQNLSASRPQDRQFILSSKKLLLSDSGFYLCAWKGKAGAEETQYFGPGTRLLVL.

This chain links TRBV9 with TRBJ2-7; D perhaps matches TRBD1 (5 bases). Trimming removed 0 bases from V and 4 bases from J, with 14 bases in between. The CDR3 contains 15 residues. Germline CDR1 SGDLS, CDR2 YYNGEE. The CDR3: CASSVGGQATYEQYF. The CDR3 DNA is TGTGCCAGCAGCGTAGGGGGCCAAGCGACTTACGAGCAGTACTTC.

This clone came up once. The chain carries TRBV27 and TRBJ2-1; maybe TRBD2 (6 bases). The ends were cut back, 5 bases at V and 0 bases at J, with 11 bases in the middle. Germline V gene sequence: CDR1 MNHEY, CDR2 SMNVEV (reference sequence). The CDR3 is 15 residues long. The CDR3 region is CASSRKTSSYNEQFF. In DNA, the CDR3 is TGTGCCAGCAGTCGGAAGACTAGCTCCTACAATGAGCAGTTCTTC.

The rearrangement links TRBV5-1 to TRBJ2-7, with 9 bases fitting TRBD1. Trimming removed 7 bases from V and 3 bases from J; junction bases left unmatched: 14. This CDR3 spans 16 amino acids. Germline V gives CDR1 SGHRS, CDR2 YFSETQ. CDR3 DNA sequence: TGCGCCAGCCAAGAGGTGGCGGGACAGGGAGTCTACGAGCAGTACTTC. It yields the protein CASQEVAGQGVYEQYF.

The chain carries TRBV19 and TRBJ2-1; 9 positions agree with TRBD2. The CDR3 is made up of 17 amino acids. In germline, CDR1 is LNHDA, CDR2 SQIVND (reference sequence). J was trimmed by 0 bases and V by 3 bases; bases with no gene match: 6. CDR3 coding DNA: TGTGCCAGTAGTATCGGTAGCGGGGGTAGCTCCTACAATGAGCAGTTCTTC. It specifies CASSIGSGGSSYNEQFF.

The chain links TRBV28 to TRBJ1-2; the match to TRBD1 covers 7 bases. Trimming took 6 bases from V and 5 from J; bases not matched to a gene: 9. Germline CDR1 and CDR2: MDHEN and SYDVKM. This CDR3 is 14 amino acids long. The CDR3 sequence is CASSRAGDSYGYTF. The CDR3 DNA follows: TGTGCCAGCAGCCGCGCTGGGGACAGTTATGGCTACACCTTC.

This chain connects TRBV30 to TRBJ1-5, with 7 positions matching TRBD1. Germline CDR1 is GTSNPN and CDR2 is SVGIG (reference sequence). V shed 5 bases, J shed 5 bases, and the junction held 6 bases outside the gene matches. The CDR3 is 13 residues long. CDR3 amino acids: CAWATGFDQPQHF. The DNA for the CDR3 is TGTGCCTGGGCGACAGGGTTTGATCAGCCCCAGCATTTT.

The CDR3 sequence is CAWSDNILSPLHF. The CDR3 nucleotides read TGTGCCTGGAGTGACAACATTCTTTCACCCCTCCACTTT. The chain joins TRBV30 to TRBJ1-6; D ambiguous. V lost 1 base, J lost 9 bases, and 10 bases lay in between. The germline CDR1 and CDR2 sequences are GTSNPN and SVGIG (reference sequence). The CDR3 runs 13 residues. Full variable domain (remainder filled in from reference TRBV30 and TRBJ1-6): SQTIHQWPATLVQPVGSPLSLECTVEGTSNPNLYWYRQAAGRGLQLLFYSVGIGQISSEVPQNLSASRPQDRQFILSSKKLLLSDSGFYLCAWSDNILSPLHFGNGTRLTVT.

The V call is TRBV4-1, the J call TRBJ2-1, with TRBD2 matching 7 bases. V lost 1 base, J lost 6 bases, and 15 bases stayed unmatched. The CDR3 is made up of 18 amino acids. Germline V CDR1 and CDR2: MGHRA, YSYEKL. The CDR3: CASSQVPTFVLATNEQFF. DNA for the CDR3: TGCGCCAGCAGCCAAGTCCCGACCTTTGTACTAGCGACCAATGAGCAGTTCTTC.

V and J are TRBV4-3 and TRBJ2-3; TRBD1 might be the D (5 bases). The CDR3 length is 14 residues. Germline loops: CDR1 LGHNA, CDR2 YSLEER. V shed 4 bases and J shed 7 bases, with 15 bases lying between them. In DNA form, the CDR3 reads TGCGCCAGCAGCCGGGGCCCTTTGACACATACGCAGTATTTT. Protein sequence: CASSRGPLTHTQYF.

The chain is built from TRBV19 and TRBJ2-2; 7 bases map to TRBD1. The CDR3 consists of 14 residues. The V gene end was trimmed by 5 bases and the J gene end by 6 bases; junction bases not matched to a gene: 6. Germline V gene data show CDR1 as LNHDA and CDR2 as SQIVND (reference sequence). CDR3 in amino acids: CASSFTGVSGELFF. CDR3 nucleotides: TGTGCCAGTAGTTTTACAGGGGTATCCGGGGAGCTGTTTTTT.

The chain recombines TRBV9 with TRBJ2-3, with a possible D match to TRBD2 (6 bases). The CDR3 has 17 residues. The V end lost 2 bases, the J end lost 1 base, and 17 bases lay between the germline ends. The germline V gene has CDR1 SGDLS and CDR2 YYNGEE. Written as DNA, the CDR3 is TGTGCCAGCAGCGTGGGAGTGGGGGGAGGCGGCACAGATACGCAGTATTTT. Residues: CASSVGVGGGGTDTQYF. Filled out from reference TRBV9 and TRBJ2-3, the complete variable domain reads DSGVTQTPKHLITATGQRVTLRCSPRSGDLSVYWYQQSLDQGLQFLIQYYNGEERAKGNILERFSAQQFPDLHSELNLSSLELGDSALYFCASSVGVGGGGTDTQYFGPGTRLTVL.

CDR3 region: CASRRTGGSTDTQYF. DNA for the CDR3: TGCGCCAGCAGGCGGACAGGGGGGAGCACAGATACGCAGTATTTT. V and J are TRBV5-1 and TRBJ2-3, with TRBD1 matching 10 bases. The CDR3 has 15 residues. Germline V CDR1 and CDR2: SGHRS, YFSETQ. The J segment lost 0 bases and the V segment lost 5 bases, leaving 3 bases of the junction unmatched.

This sequence joins TRBV3-1 (or the pseudogene TRBV3-2) and TRBJ2-5; possibly TRBD2 for D (6 bases). V shed 4 bases and J shed 5 bases, with 14 bases lying between them. Germline V gene lookup returns CDR1 LGHDT and CDR2 YNNKEL (reference sequence). CDR3 length equals 14 residues. CDR3 sequence: CASSLSGFAETQYF. In nucleotides, the CDR3 is TGTGCCAGCAGCCTTAGCGGTTTTGCTGAGACCCAGTACTTC.

This sequence joins TRBV4-1 and TRBJ1-1, with TRBD1 identical over 7 bases. The germline CDR1 and CDR2 sequences are MGHRA and YSYEKL. This CDR3 spans 16 amino acids. V was pared by 2 bases and J by 4 bases, with 10 bases of the junction left unmatched. DNA of the CDR3: TGCGCCAGCAGCCAAAGTTTTGCGAGGGGGCCCACTGAAGCTTTCTTT. It translates to CASSQSFARGPTEAFF.

This rearrangement joins TRBV18 to TRBJ1-2; D gene ambiguous. Per germline, CDR1 KGHSH and CDR2 LQKENI. The CDR3 loop spans 13 amino acids. The V end lost 4 bases, the J end lost 10 bases, and 16 bases lay between the germline ends. Here the CDR3 DNA reads TGTGCCAGCTCACATTCTGACACCCGTGACTACACCTTC. Encoded protein: CASSHSDTRDYTF.

The chain joins TRBV3-1 (or the pseudogene TRBV3-2) to TRBJ2-4; D is uncertain. V was trimmed by 4 bases and J by 7 bases, leaving 14 bases between them. The CDR3 length is 14 residues. Germline V CDR1 and CDR2: LGHDT, YNNKEL (reference sequence). This CDR3 is CASSLRQGRNIQYF. The DNA for the CDR3 is TGTGCCAGCAGCCTGAGACAAGGCCGTAACATTCAGTACTTC.